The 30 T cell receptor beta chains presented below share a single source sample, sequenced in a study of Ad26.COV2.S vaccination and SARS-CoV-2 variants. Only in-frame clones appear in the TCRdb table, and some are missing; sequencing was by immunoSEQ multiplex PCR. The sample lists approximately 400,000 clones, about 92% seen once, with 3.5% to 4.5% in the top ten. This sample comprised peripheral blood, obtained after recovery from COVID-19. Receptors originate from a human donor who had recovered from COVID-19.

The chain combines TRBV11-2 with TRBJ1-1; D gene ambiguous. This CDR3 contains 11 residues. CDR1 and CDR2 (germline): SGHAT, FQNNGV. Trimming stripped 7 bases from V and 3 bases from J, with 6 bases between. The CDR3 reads CASTPDTEAFF. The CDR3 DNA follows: TGTGCCAGCACCCCAGACACTGAAGCTTTCTTT.

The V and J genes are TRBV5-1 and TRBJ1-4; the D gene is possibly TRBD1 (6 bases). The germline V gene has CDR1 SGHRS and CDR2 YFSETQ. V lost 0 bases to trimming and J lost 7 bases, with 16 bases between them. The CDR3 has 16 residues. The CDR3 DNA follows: TGCGCCAGCAGCTTGGGTTTACGGGACAAGGGTGAAAAACTGTTTTTT. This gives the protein CASSLGLRDKGEKLFF.

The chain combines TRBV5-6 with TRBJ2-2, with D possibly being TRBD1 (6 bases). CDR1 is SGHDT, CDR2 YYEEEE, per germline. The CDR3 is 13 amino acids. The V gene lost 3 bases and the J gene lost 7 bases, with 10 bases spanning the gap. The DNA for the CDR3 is TGTGCCAGCAGCTCCCCAGGGGTCGGGGAGCTGTTTTTT. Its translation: CASSSPGVGELFF.

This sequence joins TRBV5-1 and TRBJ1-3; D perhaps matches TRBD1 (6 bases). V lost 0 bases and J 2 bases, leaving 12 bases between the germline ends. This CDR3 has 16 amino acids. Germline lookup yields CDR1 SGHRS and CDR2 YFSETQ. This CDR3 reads CASSLVGGQAGNTIYF. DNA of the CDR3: TGCGCCAGCAGCTTGGTTGGGGGGCAGGCTGGAAACACCATATATTTT.

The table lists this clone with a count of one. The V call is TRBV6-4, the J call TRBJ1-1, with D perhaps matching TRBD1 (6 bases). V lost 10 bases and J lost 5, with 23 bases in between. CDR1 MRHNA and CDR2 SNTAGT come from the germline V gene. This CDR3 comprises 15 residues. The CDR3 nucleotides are TGTGCCACTAGGAGGAAGGGGGATGATTATACTGAAGCTTTCTTT. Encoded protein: CATRRKGDDYTEAFF.

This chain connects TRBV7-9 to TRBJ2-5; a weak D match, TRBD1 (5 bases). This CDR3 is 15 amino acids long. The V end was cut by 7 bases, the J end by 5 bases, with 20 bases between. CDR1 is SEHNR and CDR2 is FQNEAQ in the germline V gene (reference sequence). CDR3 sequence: CASTSSLYRGETQYF. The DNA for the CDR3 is TGTGCCAGCACCTCATCCCTGTATAGGGGTGAGACCCAGTACTTC.

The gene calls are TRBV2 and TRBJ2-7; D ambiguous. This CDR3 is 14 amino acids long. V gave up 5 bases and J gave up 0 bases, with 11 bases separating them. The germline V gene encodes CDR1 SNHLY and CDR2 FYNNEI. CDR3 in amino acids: CASSTRTSSYEQYF. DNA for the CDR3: TGTGCCAGCAGTACCCGGACCAGCTCCTACGAGCAGTACTTC.

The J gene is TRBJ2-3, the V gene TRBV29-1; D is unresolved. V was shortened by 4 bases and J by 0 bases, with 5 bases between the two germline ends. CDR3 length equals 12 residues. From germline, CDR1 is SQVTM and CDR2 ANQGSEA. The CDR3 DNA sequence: TGCAGCGTTGTTAGGAGCACAGATACGCAGTATTTT. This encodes CSVVRSTDTQYF.

The CDR3 nucleotides read TGCGCCAGCAGCTTGGCCGGTAGCGGGGGGCTAACAGATACGCAGTATTTT. This gives the protein CASSLAGSGGLTDTQYF. The genes are TRBV5-1 and TRBJ2-3, with TRBD2 matching over 10 bases. Trimming cost V 0 bases and J 3 bases; bases outside gene matches: 7. This CDR3 spans 17 amino acids. Per the germline V gene, CDR1 is SGHRS and CDR2 is YFSETQ.

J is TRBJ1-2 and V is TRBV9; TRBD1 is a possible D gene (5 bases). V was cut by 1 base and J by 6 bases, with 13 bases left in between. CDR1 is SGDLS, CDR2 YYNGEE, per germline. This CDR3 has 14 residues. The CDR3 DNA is TGTGCCAGCAGCGTAAGTGGGGACCACGATGGCTACACCTTC. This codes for CASSVSGDHDGYTF.

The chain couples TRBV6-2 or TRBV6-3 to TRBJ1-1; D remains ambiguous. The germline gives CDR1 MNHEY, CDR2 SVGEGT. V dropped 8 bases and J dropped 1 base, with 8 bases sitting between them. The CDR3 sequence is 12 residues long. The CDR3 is CASCWANTEAFF. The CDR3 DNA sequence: TGTGCCAGCTGTTGGGCGAACACTGAAGCTTTCTTT.

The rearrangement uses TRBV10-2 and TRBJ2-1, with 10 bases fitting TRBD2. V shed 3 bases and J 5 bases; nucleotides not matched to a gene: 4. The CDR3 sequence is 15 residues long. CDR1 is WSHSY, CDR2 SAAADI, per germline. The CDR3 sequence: CASSDIAGGNNEQFF. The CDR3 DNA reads TGCGCCAGCAGTGACATAGCGGGGGGCAACAATGAGCAGTTCTTC.

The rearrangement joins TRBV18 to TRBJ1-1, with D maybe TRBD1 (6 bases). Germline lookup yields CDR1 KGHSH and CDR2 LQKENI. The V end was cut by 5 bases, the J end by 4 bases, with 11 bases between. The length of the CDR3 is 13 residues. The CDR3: CASSYQGLTEAFF. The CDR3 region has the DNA TGTGCCAGCTCATATCAGGGGCTCACTGAAGCTTTCTTT.

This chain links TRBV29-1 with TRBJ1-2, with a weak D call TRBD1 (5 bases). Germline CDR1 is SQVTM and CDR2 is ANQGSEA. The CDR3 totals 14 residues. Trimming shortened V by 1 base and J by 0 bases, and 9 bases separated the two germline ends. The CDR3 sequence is CSVEGRASNYGYTF. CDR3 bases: TGCAGCGTTGAAGGCAGGGCCTCTAACTATGGCTACACCTTC.

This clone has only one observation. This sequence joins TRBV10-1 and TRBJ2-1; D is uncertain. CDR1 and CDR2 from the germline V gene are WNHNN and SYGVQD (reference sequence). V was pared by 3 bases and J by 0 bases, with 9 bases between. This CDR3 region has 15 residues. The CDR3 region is CASSEGISSYNEQFF. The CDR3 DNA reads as TGCGCCAGCAGTGAAGGAATAAGCTCCTACAATGAGCAGTTCTTC.

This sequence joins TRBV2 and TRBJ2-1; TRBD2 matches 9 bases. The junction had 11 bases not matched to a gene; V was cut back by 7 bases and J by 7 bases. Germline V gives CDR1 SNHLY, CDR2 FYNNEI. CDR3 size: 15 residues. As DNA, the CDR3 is TGTGCCAGCAAATTAAGCGGGGGGCGTTTGAATGAGCAGTTCTTC. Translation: CASKLSGGRLNEQFF.

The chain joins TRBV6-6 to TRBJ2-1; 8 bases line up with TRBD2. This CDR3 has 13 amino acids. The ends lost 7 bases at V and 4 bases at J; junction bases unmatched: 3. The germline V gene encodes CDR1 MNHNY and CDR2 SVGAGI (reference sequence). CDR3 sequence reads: CASTGGGYNEQFF. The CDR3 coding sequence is TGTGCCAGCACCGGGGGGGGGTACAATGAGCAGTTCTTC.

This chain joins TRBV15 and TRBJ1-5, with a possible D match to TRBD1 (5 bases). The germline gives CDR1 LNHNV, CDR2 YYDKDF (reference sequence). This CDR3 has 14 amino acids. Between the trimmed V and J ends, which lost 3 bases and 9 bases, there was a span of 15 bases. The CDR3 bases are TGTGCCACCAGCAGGGGGGAGGGAGTGGGGCCCCAGCATTTT. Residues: CATSRGEGVGPQHF. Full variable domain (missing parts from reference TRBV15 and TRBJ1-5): DAMVIQNPRYQVTQFGKPVTLSCSQTLNHNVMYWYQQKSSQAPKLLFHYYDKDFNNEADTPDNFQSRRPNTSFCFLDIRSPGLGDTAMYLCATSRGEGVGPQHFGDGTRLSIL.

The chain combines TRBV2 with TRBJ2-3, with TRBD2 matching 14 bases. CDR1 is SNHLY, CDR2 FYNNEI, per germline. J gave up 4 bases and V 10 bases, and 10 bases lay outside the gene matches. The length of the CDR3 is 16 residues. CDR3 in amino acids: CATGLAGGLAPDTQYF. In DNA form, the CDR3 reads TGTGCCACCGGACTAGCGGGGGGCCTCGCACCAGATACGCAGTATTTT. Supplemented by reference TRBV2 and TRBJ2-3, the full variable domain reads EPEVTQTPSHQVTQMGQEVILRCVPISNHLYFYWYRQILGQKVEFLVSFYNNEISEKSEIFDDQFSVERPDGSNFTLKIRSTKLEDSAMYFCATGLAGGLAPDTQYFGPGTRLTVL.

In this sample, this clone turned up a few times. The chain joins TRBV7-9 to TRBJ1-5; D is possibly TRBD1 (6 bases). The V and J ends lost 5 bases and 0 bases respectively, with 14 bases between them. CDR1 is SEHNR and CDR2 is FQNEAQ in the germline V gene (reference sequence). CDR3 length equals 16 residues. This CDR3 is CASSHRGQISNQPQHF. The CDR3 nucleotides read TGTGCCAGCAGCCACCGGGGGCAGATTAGCAATCAGCCCCAGCATTTT. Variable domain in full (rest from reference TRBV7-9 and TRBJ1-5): DTGVSQNPRHKITKRGQNVTFRCDPISEHNRLYWYRQTLGQGPEFLTYFQNEAQLEKSRLLSDRFSAERPKGSFSTLEIQRTEQGDSAMYLCASSHRGQISNQPQHFGDGTRLSIL.

The CDR3 DNA follows: TGTGCCAGCAGCTTAGATGGGGGGGACATATACGAGCAGTACTTC. Protein: CASSLDGGDIYEQYF. V usage is TRBV7-9 and J usage is TRBJ2-7; D perhaps matches TRBD2 (7 bases). Germline assignment: CDR1 SEHNR and CDR2 FQNEAQ (reference sequence). The CDR3 runs 15 residues. Trimming removed 1 base from V and 4 bases from J, with 14 bases in between.

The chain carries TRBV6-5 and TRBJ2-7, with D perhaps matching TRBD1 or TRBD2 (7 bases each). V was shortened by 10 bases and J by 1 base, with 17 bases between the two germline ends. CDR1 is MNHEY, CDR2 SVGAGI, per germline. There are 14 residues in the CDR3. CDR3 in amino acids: CAIRGGRVSYEQYF. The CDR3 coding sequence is TGTGCCATCAGGGGGGGAAGGGTTTCCTACGAGCAGTACTTC.

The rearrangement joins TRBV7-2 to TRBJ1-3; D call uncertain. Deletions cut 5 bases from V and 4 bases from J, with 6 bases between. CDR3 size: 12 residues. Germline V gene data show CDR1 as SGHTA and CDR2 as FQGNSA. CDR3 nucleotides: TGTGCCAGCAGCCACGCAGGAAACACCATATATTTT. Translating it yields CASSHAGNTIYF.

The CDR3 DNA sequence: TGTGCCAGCAGCCAAGTACAGCCCGGGGAGCTGTTTTTT. Protein: CASSQVQPGELFF. The chain recombines TRBV14 with TRBJ2-2, with unresolved D. Germline CDR1 SGHDN, CDR2 FVKESK. The CDR3 totals 13 residues. V lost 1 base and J 6 bases, leaving 6 bases between the germline ends. Supplemented by reference TRBV14 and TRBJ2-2, the full variable domain reads EAGVTQFPSHSVIEKGQTVTLRCDPISGHDNLYWYRRVMGKEIKFLLHFVKESKQDESGMPNNRFLAERTGGTYSTLKVQPAELEDSGVYFCASSQVQPGELFFGEGSRLTVL.

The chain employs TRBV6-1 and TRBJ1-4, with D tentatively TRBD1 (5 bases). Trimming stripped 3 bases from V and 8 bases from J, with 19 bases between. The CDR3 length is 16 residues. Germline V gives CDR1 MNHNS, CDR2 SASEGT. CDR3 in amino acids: CASSDLGHPDREKLFF. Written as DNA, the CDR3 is TGTGCCAGCAGTGATCTTGGACATCCCGACCGGGAAAAACTGTTTTTT.

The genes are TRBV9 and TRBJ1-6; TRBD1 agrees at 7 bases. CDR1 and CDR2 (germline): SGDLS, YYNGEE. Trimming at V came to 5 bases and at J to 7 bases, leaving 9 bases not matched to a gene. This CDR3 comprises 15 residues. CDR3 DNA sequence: TGTGCCAGCAGGACTTCGGACAGGCAAAATTCACCCCTCCACTTT. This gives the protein CASRTSDRQNSPLHF.

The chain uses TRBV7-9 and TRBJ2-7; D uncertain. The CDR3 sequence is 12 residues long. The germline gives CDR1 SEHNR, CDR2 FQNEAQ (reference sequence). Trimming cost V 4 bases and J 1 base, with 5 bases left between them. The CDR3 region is CASSYLSYEQYF. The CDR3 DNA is TGTGCCAGCAGCTATCTATCCTACGAGCAGTACTTC. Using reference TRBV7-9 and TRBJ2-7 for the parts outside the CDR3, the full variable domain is DTGVSQNPRHKITKRGQNVTFRCDPISEHNRLYWYRQTLGQGPEFLTYFQNEAQLEKSRLLSDRFSAERPKGSFSTLEIQRTEQGDSAMYLCASSYLSYEQYFGPGTRLTVT.

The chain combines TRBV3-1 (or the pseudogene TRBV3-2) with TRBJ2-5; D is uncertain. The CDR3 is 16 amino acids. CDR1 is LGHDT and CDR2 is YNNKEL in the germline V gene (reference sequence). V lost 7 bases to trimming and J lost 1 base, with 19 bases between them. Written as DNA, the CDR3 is TGTGCCAGCAACGACCTGAGTGGGCCACTCCAAGAGACCCAGTACTTC. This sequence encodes CASNDLSGPLQETQYF.

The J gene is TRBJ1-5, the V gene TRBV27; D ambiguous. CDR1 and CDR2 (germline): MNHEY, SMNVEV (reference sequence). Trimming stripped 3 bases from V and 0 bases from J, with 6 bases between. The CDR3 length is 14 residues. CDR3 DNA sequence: TGTGCCAGCAGTTTTAGTTATAGCAATCAGCCCCAGCATTTT. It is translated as CASSFSYSNQPQHF.

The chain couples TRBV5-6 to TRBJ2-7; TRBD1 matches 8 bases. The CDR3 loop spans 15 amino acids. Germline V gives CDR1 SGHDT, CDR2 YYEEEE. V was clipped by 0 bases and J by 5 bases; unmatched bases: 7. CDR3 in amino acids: CASSLGTDRVDEQYF. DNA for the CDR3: TGTGCCAGCAGCTTGGGTACGGACAGGGTCGACGAGCAGTACTTC.